The 23 T cell receptor beta chains listed next were all sequenced from one sample in a study of cytomegalovirus exposure and HLA in healthy donors. PCR amplification relied on 60 Vbeta primers (plus 13 Jbeta primers). Sequencing used immunoSEQ multiplex PCR; TCRdb keeps in-frame clones, though not all of them. The repertoire consists of roughly 110,000 clones, with around three quarters occurring once and the leading ten covering under 5%. The sequencing input was PBMCs. The receptors shown here come from a male donor in good health and CMV-seronegative.

CDR3: CASSFTSPPGELFF. CDR3 DNA: TGCGCCAGCAGCTTCACTAGCCCCCCCGGGGAGCTGTTTTTT. This chain links TRBV5-1 with TRBJ2-2, with a weak D call TRBD2 (6 bases). V dropped 2 bases and J dropped 6 bases, with 11 bases sitting between them. The germline V gene has CDR1 SGHRS and CDR2 YFSETQ. The CDR3 is made up of 14 amino acids.

The chain employs TRBV9 and TRBJ2-3, with 12 bases lining up with TRBD2. The ends lost 7 bases at V and 0 bases at J; junction bases unmatched: 6. The CDR3 spans 16 residues. In germline, CDR1 is SGDLS, CDR2 YYNGEE. The CDR3 DNA is TGTGCCAGCGCTAGCGGGAGGGTCTCTAGCACAGATACGCAGTATTTT. Its translation is CASASGRVSSTDTQYF.

V gene TRBV5-1 combines with J gene TRBJ2-1, with TRBD2 matching 8 bases. Germline V gene lookup returns CDR1 SGHRS and CDR2 YFSETQ. The CDR3 length is 16 residues. V was clipped by 2 bases and J by 6 bases; unmatched bases: 10. CDR3 residues: CASSLRPGLVINEQFF. The CDR3 DNA is TGCGCCAGCAGCTTACGACCGGGACTAGTAATCAATGAGCAGTTCTTC.

This rearrangement joins TRBV5-1 to TRBJ2-7, with a tentative D call TRBD2 (6 bases). Between the trimmed V and J ends, which lost 5 bases and 1 base, there was a span of 10 bases. The CDR3 runs to 13 residues. Germline CDR1 reads SGHRS; CDR2 reads YFSETQ. The CDR3 spells CASRASASYEQYF. In DNA, the CDR3 is TGCGCCAGCAGGGCTAGCGCGTCCTACGAGCAGTACTTC.

This chain links TRBV7-3 with TRBJ2-4; possible D gene TRBD2, 6 bases. The CDR3 runs 15 residues. Trimming left V 5 bases short and J 7 bases short, with 18 bases between. The V gene's germline CDR1 is SGHTA and CDR2 FQGTGA. The CDR3 DNA reads as TGTGCCAGCAGCCAATTCGGGGAGGCAGGGAACATTCAGTACTTC. Translating gives CASSQFGEAGNIQYF.

The chain has TRBV14 and TRBJ2-7; a weak D match, TRBD1 (5 bases). The germline CDR1 and CDR2 sequences are SGHDN and FVKESK. The CDR3 runs 14 residues. The ends were cut back, 1 base at V and 2 bases at J, with 9 bases in the middle. CDR3 residues: CASSQVSGPYEQYF. CDR3 DNA: TGTGCCAGCAGCCAAGTCTCAGGGCCCTACGAGCAGTACTTC.

V and J are TRBV6-6 and TRBJ2-1, with 7 positions matching TRBD1. Germline-derived CDR1 and CDR2 are MNHNY and SVGAGI (reference sequence). The CDR3 totals 16 residues. The V gene end was trimmed by 6 bases and the J gene end by 0 bases; junction bases not matched to a gene: 8. CDR3 loop: CASSRRQGSSYNEQFF. CDR3 DNA: TGTGCCAGCAGCCGTCGACAGGGAAGCTCCTACAATGAGCAGTTCTTC.

This clone was counted only a few times. The chain uses TRBV2 and TRBJ1-1, with D possibly TRBD1 on 5 matching bases. V gave up 4 bases and J gave up 1 base, with 10 bases separating them. The CDR3 runs to 14 residues. CDR1 is SNHLY, CDR2 FYNNEI, per germline. The DNA for the CDR3 is TGTGCCAGCAGTGTGGGCAGGGCGAACACTGAAGCTTTCTTT. The encoded protein is CASSVGRANTEAFF.

This clone came up a few times. The genes are TRBV28 and TRBJ2-2; 9 bases are shared with TRBD2. The CDR3 sequence is 16 residues long. The germline V gene has CDR1 MDHEN and CDR2 SYDVKM. V lost 2 bases to trimming and J lost 6 bases; unmatched junction nucleotides: 7. The CDR3 bases are TGTGCCAGCAGTTTAAAGGCTAGCGGGATGGCCGGGGAGCTGTTTTTT. Translation gives CASSLKASGMAGELFF.

The V gene is TRBV5-4, the J gene TRBJ2-7; weak D call: TRBD1 (6 bases). The CDR3 consists of 13 residues. With 4 bases removed from V and 6 bases from J, the gap between germline ends came to 14 bases. Germline lookup yields CDR1 SGHNT and CDR2 YYREEE (reference sequence). DNA of the CDR3: TGTGCCAGCAGCCCAGGGGCCGGGCGCGAGCAGTACTTC. Protein sequence: CASSPGAGREQYF.

The chain links TRBV28 to TRBJ2-7, with D possibly TRBD2 on 6 matching bases. The germline V gene encodes CDR1 MDHEN and CDR2 SYDVKM. The CDR3 is 17 residues long. Trimming took off 2 bases at V and 2 bases at J, with 19 bases between the two ends. Here the CDR3 DNA reads TGTGCCAGCAGTTTAAGCGGCCGAGGGGACTGGACCTACGAGCAGTACTTC. Translated: CASSLSGRGDWTYEQYF.

This chain joins TRBV27 and TRBJ1-1; the D is unclear. CDR3 length: 12 residues. Trimming took off 5 bases at V and 3 bases at J, with 7 bases between the two ends. Germline V CDR1 and CDR2: MNHEY, SMNVEV (reference sequence). CDR3 coding DNA: TGTGCCAGCAGTGGCCTCTACACTGAAGCTTTCTTT. Amino acid sequence: CASSGLYTEAFF.

V and J are TRBV11-2 and TRBJ2-7; D remains unclear. Germline V gene lookup returns CDR1 SGHAT and CDR2 FQNNGV. V was trimmed by 4 bases and J by 0 bases, leaving 13 bases between them. The CDR3 is 15 residues long. The CDR3 DNA is TGTGCCAGCAGCTCTGACTTCCCGACCTCCTACGAGCAGTACTTC. Protein: CASSSDFPTSYEQYF.

The gene calls are TRBV19 and TRBJ1-5; 7 nucleotides agree with TRBD1. CDR3 length: 14 residues. Germline CDR1 LNHDA, CDR2 SQIVND (reference sequence). The V and J ends lost 4 bases and 5 bases, in that order; junction bases with no gene match: 5. The CDR3 DNA reads TGTGCCAGTAGTAGGGACAGTCTCGATCAGCCCCAGCATTTT. It specifies CASSRDSLDQPQHF. Using reference TRBV19 and TRBJ1-5 for the parts outside the CDR3, the full variable domain is DGGITQSPKYLFRKEGQNVTLSCEQNLNHDAMYWYRQDPGQGLRLIYYSQIVNDFQKGDIAEGYSVSREKKESFPLTVTSAQKNPTAFYLCASSRDSLDQPQHFGDGTRLSIL.

The chain's CDR3 is CASSRTGSYEQYF. Here the CDR3 DNA reads TGTGCCAGCAGTCGGACTGGCTCCTACGAGCAGTACTTC. The V gene is TRBV7-6, the J gene TRBJ2-7, with D possibly being TRBD2 (5 bases). V dropped 6 bases and J dropped 0 bases, with 9 bases sitting between them. The germline CDR1 and CDR2 sequences are SGHVS and FNYEAQ. CDR3 length: 13 residues.

The chain joins TRBV6-1 to TRBJ1-4, with 8 bases matching TRBD1. Germline V lookup: CDR1 MNHNS, CDR2 SASEGT. Trimming took 5 bases from V and 8 from J; bases not matched to a gene: 7. The CDR3 consists of 14 residues. The CDR3 protein is CASSPQGVREKLFF. As DNA, the CDR3 is TGTGCCAGCAGTCCACAGGGGGTCAGGGAAAAACTGTTTTTT.

V usage is TRBV6-1 and J usage is TRBJ2-7; 12 positions agree with TRBD2. Germline V gene sequence: CDR1 MNHNS, CDR2 SASEGT. Trimming took 2 bases from V and 3 from J; bases not matched to a gene: 8. CDR3 length equals 17 residues. The DNA of the CDR3 is TGTGCCAGCAGTGAAATACTAGCGGGAGGCCGATTCTACGAGCAGTACTTC. Translating it yields CASSEILAGGRFYEQYF.

The chain uses TRBV7-2 and TRBJ2-7; no reliable D call. Germline CDR1 SGHTA, CDR2 FQGNSA. CDR3 length: 15 amino acids. Trimming left V 5 bases short and J 2 bases short, with 16 bases between. CDR3 region: CASSDPLKRPYEQYF. The CDR3 DNA is TGTGCCAGCAGCGACCCACTAAAAAGGCCCTACGAGCAGTACTTC.

This chain links TRBV6-1 with TRBJ1-5; the match to TRBD1 covers 7 bases. This CDR3 has 14 residues. Germline lookup yields CDR1 MNHNS and CDR2 SASEGT. The junction had 3 bases not matched to a gene; V was cut back by 1 base and J by 6 bases. The CDR3 here is CASSEVAGGQPQHF. The CDR3, as DNA: TGTGCCAGCAGTGAAGTGGCAGGGGGTCAGCCCCAGCATTTT.

This chain uses TRBV4-1 with TRBJ2-7; 10 bases are shared with TRBD2. CDR1 is MGHRA, CDR2 YSYEKL, per germline. The CDR3 has 18 residues. The V and J ends lost 2 bases and 5 bases, in that order; junction bases with no gene match: 15. The CDR3 loop reads CASSQRASGRASTDEQYF. The CDR3 DNA sequence: TGCGCCAGCAGCCAAAGGGCCAGCGGGAGGGCTAGTACGGACGAGCAGTACTTC.

The chain has TRBV5-1 and TRBJ2-3, with D tentatively TRBD2 (5 bases). Germline CDR1 reads SGHRS; CDR2 reads YFSETQ. The V end was cut by 3 bases, the J end by 2 bases, with 16 bases between. CDR3 size: 16 residues. This CDR3 is CASSSPKRGNTDTQYF. The DNA of the CDR3 is TGCGCCAGCAGCTCCCCCAAACGGGGTAACACAGATACGCAGTATTTT.

The rearrangement uses TRBV29-1 and TRBJ2-2; TRBD2 matches at 7 bases. CDR1 and CDR2 from the germline V gene are SQVTM and ANQGSEA. The trim removed 5 bases at V and 9 bases at J, leaving 9 bases unmatched. The CDR3 is 13 residues long. The CDR3 sequence is CSVFRSSGRELFF. CDR3 DNA sequence: TGCAGCGTTTTCCGGTCTAGCGGCCGGGAGCTGTTTTTT.

A few counts support this clone. The chain joins TRBV9 to TRBJ2-1, with 7 positions matching TRBD2. V lost 4 bases, J lost 7 bases, and 11 bases stayed unmatched. Germline loops: CDR1 SGDLS, CDR2 YYNGEE. This CDR3 comprises 15 residues. The CDR3 sequence: CASSTGGGPSNEQFF. As DNA, the CDR3 is TGTGCCAGCAGCACCGGGGGAGGGCCGTCGAATGAGCAGTTCTTC.